This T cell receptor beta chain was retrieved from a study of siplizumab effects on memory and regulatory T cells. With 0 bases removed from V and 7 bases from J, the gap between germline ends came to 9 bases. The CDR3 has 14 amino acids. CDR1 and CDR2 (germline): ENHRY, SYGVKD. In three donor pairs, unstimulated naive, memory, effector memory and TEMRA subsets were sequenced. Method: immunoSEQ multiplex PCR; TCRdb's copy keeps in-frame clones and lacks some. The sample carries some 62,000 clones, 70% to 85% recorded once. This clone has only one observation. This receptor was identified in a human donor in good health. The source material was memory CD4+ T cells sorted from blood. The chain combines TRBV10-3 with TRBJ1-4, with D hard to call. The CDR3 bases are TGTGCCATCAGTGAGTCCGGTGTGAGTGAAAAACTGTTTTTT. Its translation: CAISESGVSEKLFF.